One and the same sample provided the 24 T cell receptor beta chains below, sequenced in a study of sequential checkpoint blockade in melanoma. This sample's treatment: randomized to nivolumab then ipilimumab (arm A) or the reverse (arm B). This table comes from immunoSEQ multiplex PCR, and its TCRdb copy is limited to in-frame clones, with some not included. The repertoire holds roughly 12,000 clones, with about 65% as singletons. The sample consisted of CD8+ T cells sorted from blood (inferred from file names), taken from a patient given nivolumab and ipilimumab in sequence. These receptors all come from a human donor with melanoma.

In this sample, this clone turned up a few times. The CDR3 DNA is TGTGCCAGCAGTTCCAGACTAGGACGCCTCTACGAGCAGTACTTC. Residues: CASSSRLGRLYEQYF. V gene TRBV27 combines with J gene TRBJ2-7; D perhaps matches TRBD2 (6 bases). Germline V CDR1 and CDR2: MNHEY, SMNVEV (reference sequence). Trimming stripped 4 bases from V and 3 bases from J, with 16 bases between. The CDR3 has 15 residues.

This clone was counted a single time. V usage is TRBV14 and J usage is TRBJ2-3; 8 bases are shared with TRBD2. CDR3 length: 16 amino acids. Germline-derived CDR1 and CDR2 are SGHDN and FVKESK. V shed 4 bases, J shed 2 bases, and the junction held 8 bases outside the gene matches. The chain's CDR3 is CASSPGGYQYTDTQYF. In DNA, the CDR3 is TGTGCCAGCAGCCCGGGAGGGTATCAGTACACAGATACGCAGTATTTT.

This chain connects TRBV5-1 to TRBJ2-3; D is undetermined. The V gene's germline CDR1 is SGHRS and CDR2 YFSETQ. This CDR3 spans 15 amino acids. With 3 bases removed from V and 1 base from J, the gap between germline ends came to 12 bases. Written as DNA, the CDR3 is TGCGCCAGCAGCTCCTTAGAATCGGGCACAGATACGCAGTATTTT. This codes for CASSSLESGTDTQYF.

The V gene is TRBV30, the J gene TRBJ1-2; TRBD1 is a possible D gene (6 bases). The ends were cut back, 4 bases at V and 6 bases at J, with 21 bases in the middle. Germline CDR1 GTSNPN, CDR2 SVGIG (reference sequence). The CDR3 is 15 amino acids. This CDR3 reads CAWTAGGGTGDGYTF. The CDR3 coding sequence is TGTGCCTGGACCGCTGGCGGGGGCACGGGGGATGGCTACACCTTC.

The V call is TRBV9, the J call TRBJ1-1; TRBD1 is a possible D gene (5 bases). The CDR3 sequence is 14 residues long. Trimming took 0 bases from V and 3 from J, leaving 9 bases between them. The germline gives CDR1 SGDLS, CDR2 YYNGEE. DNA for the CDR3: TGTGCCAGCAGCGTAGGGGGGGAGGACACTGAAGCTTTCTTT. Protein sequence: CASSVGGEDTEAFF.

Regarding this clone: An end of the junction does not agree with germline; a read error may underlie this. This chain links TRBV7-7 with TRBJ2-5; maybe TRBD2 (6 bases). Germline loops: CDR1 SSHAT, CDR2 FNYEAQ (reference sequence). The CDR3 sequence is 15 residues long. The chain's CDR3 is CASSPGEGGQETQYF. DNA for the CDR3: TGTGCTAGCAGCCCGGGTGAGGGAGGCCAAGAGACCCAGTACTTC.

V is TRBV19 and J is TRBJ2-1; 11 bases line up with TRBD2. Germline CDR1 and CDR2: LNHDA and SQIVND (reference sequence). The V segment lost 5 bases and the J segment 4 bases; nucleotides outside the gene matches: 7. The CDR3 is 16 amino acids. DNA of the CDR3: TGTGCCAGTAGTGCCCAACTAGCGGGGGCGTACAATGAGCAGTTCTTC. As protein: CASSAQLAGAYNEQFF.

The chain has TRBV4-2 and TRBJ2-7; 8 bases match TRBD1. The CDR3 sequence is 12 residues long. Germline V gene lookup returns CDR1 LGHNA and CDR2 YNFKEQ. The V segment lost 4 bases and the J segment 6 bases; nucleotides outside the gene matches: 2. In DNA form, the CDR3 reads TGTGCCAGCAGCCTGACAGGGGTCGAGCAGTACTTC. This sequence encodes CASSLTGVEQYF.

This clone was seen only once. The chain carries TRBV19 and TRBJ2-7; 10 nucleotides line up with TRBD2. Germline CDR1 and CDR2: LNHDA and SQIVND (reference sequence). The trim removed 3 bases at V and 1 base at J, leaving 6 bases unmatched. The CDR3 has 16 residues. CDR3 DNA: TGTGCCAGTAGTATGAGCGCTAGCGGGAGTTCCTACGAGCAGTACTTC. As protein: CASSMSASGSSYEQYF.

The chain joins TRBV9 to TRBJ1-6; 7 positions match TRBD1. Germline assignment: CDR1 SGDLS and CDR2 YYNGEE. The CDR3 loop spans 15 amino acids. V was pared by 0 bases and J by 7 bases, with 4 bases of the junction left unmatched. The chain's CDR3 is CASSVEGTENSPLHF. The CDR3 nucleotides read TGTGCCAGCAGCGTAGAAGGGACAGAAAATTCACCCCTCCACTTT.

This clone was found a few times. Within the sample, other DNA sequences also encode this same CDR3. The chain links TRBV5-5 to TRBJ2-7; D gene uncertain. Germline CDR1 and CDR2: SGHKS and YYEKEE (reference sequence). Trimming removed 3 bases at V and 3 bases at J, with 7 bases between. The CDR3 consists of 12 residues. The CDR3 nucleotides are TGTGCCAGCAGCTCCGCAGGCTACGAGCAGTACTTC. It is translated as CASSSAGYEQYF. Full variable domain (outside the CDR3, taken from reference TRBV5-5 and TRBJ2-7): DAGVTQSPTHLIKTRGQQVTLRCSPISGHKSVSWYQQVLGQGPQFIFQYYEKEERGRGNFPDRFSARQFPNYSSELNVNALLLGDSALYLCASSSAGYEQYFGPGTRLTVT.

Worth noting for this clone: One end of the junction fails to match germline, which may point to a read error. This chain connects TRBV9 to TRBJ2-1; 10 bases agree with TRBD2. Germline V CDR1 and CDR2: SGDLS, YYNGEE. This CDR3 comprises 12 residues. The CDR3 sequence is CASSPGTSERVF. The DNA for the CDR3 is TGTGCCAGCAGCCCGGGGACTAGCGAAAGGGTCTTC.

The chain is built from TRBV7-2 and TRBJ1-3; 7 nucleotides line up with TRBD1. CDR1 and CDR2 (germline): SGHTA, FQGNSA. The junction had 6 bases not matched to a gene; V was cut back by 2 bases and J by 2 bases. The CDR3 totals 16 residues. The CDR3 protein is CASSLRGGAPGNTIYF. DNA of the CDR3: TGTGCCAGCAGCTTAAGAGGGGGCGCACCTGGAAACACCATATATTTT.

The chain has TRBV4-1 and TRBJ2-7; no definite D call. The CDR3 runs 15 residues. Per germline, CDR1 MGHRA and CDR2 YSYEKL. Between the trimmed V and J ends, which lost 2 bases and 0 bases, there was a span of 11 bases. The CDR3 here is CASSQSAASSYEQYF. CDR3 DNA: TGCGCCAGCAGCCAAAGTGCTGCGAGCTCCTACGAGCAGTACTTC.

This clone was detected once. The junction shows a germline mismatch at one end, possibly a read error. The sample contains more than one DNA sequence encoding this CDR3. The chain joins TRBV18 to TRBJ2-2; 9 nucleotides line up with TRBD1. Germline assignment: CDR1 KGHSH and CDR2 LQKENI. The CDR3 is made up of 17 amino acids. CDR3 bases: TGTGCCAGCTCGCCACCCGGGACAGGGCTTTGGAGCGGGGAGCTGTTTTTT. Its protein is CASSPPGTGLWSGELFF.

V gene TRBV27 combines with J gene TRBJ2-1; 8 nucleotides line up with TRBD2. Germline values: CDR1 MNHEY, CDR2 SMNVEV (reference sequence). This CDR3 is built from 18 residues. Losses at the gene ends were 5 bases for V and 0 bases for J; bases not matched to a gene: 12. CDR3 sequence: CASSPETSGKFSYNEQFF. The DNA for the CDR3 is TGTGCCAGCAGTCCCGAAACTAGCGGTAAATTCTCCTACAATGAGCAGTTCTTC.

This clone showed up just a few times. The chain has TRBV7-9 and TRBJ2-1, with 9 bases aligning to TRBD2. The V and J ends lost 3 bases and 7 bases, in that order; junction bases with no gene match: 7. Germline assignment: CDR1 SEHNR and CDR2 FQNEAQ (reference sequence). This CDR3 region has 15 residues. The CDR3, as DNA: TGTGCCAGCAGCTTTCCAGGCGGGGGGGATAATGAGCAGTTCTTC. Amino acids: CASSFPGGGDNEQFF.

The J gene is TRBJ1-3, the V gene TRBV23-1; maybe TRBD1 (6 bases). TRBV23-1 is an open reading frame, and its role is uncertain. V was shortened by 0 bases and J by 1 base, with 13 bases between the two germline ends. CDR3 length equals 17 residues. This CDR3 is CASSQSLQGKSGNTIYF. The CDR3 bases are TGCGCCAGCAGTCAATCCCTGCAGGGGAAGTCTGGAAACACCATATATTTT.

CDR3 loop: CAWSSHRSNQPQHF. In DNA form, the CDR3 reads TGTGCCTGGAGTTCGCACAGGAGCAATCAGCCCCAGCATTTT. The chain carries TRBV30 and TRBJ1-5; TRBD1 might be the D (5 bases). The CDR3 contains 14 residues. The V and J ends lost 2 bases and 1 base respectively, with 9 bases between them. Looked up from germline, CDR1 is GTSNPN and CDR2 is SVGIG (reference sequence).

This chain links TRBV6-1 with TRBJ1-4; a weak D match, TRBD1 (6 bases). Germline CDR1 and CDR2: MNHNS and SASEGT. CDR3 size: 15 residues. With 2 bases removed from V and 6 bases from J, the gap between germline ends came to 13 bases. CDR3 sequence reads: CASSESGQSYEKLFF. The DNA of the CDR3 is TGTGCCAGCAGTGAAAGTGGACAGTCTTATGAAAAACTGTTTTTT.

J is TRBJ2-3 and V is TRBV16, with 16 bases that match TRBD2. This CDR3 is built from 19 residues. V gave up 0 bases and J gave up 3 bases; unmatched junction bases: 6. Germline V gene lookup returns CDR1 KGHSY and CDR2 FQNENV. The CDR3 region is CASSQSVGLAGGPTDTQYF. The CDR3 nucleotides are TGTGCCAGCAGCCAATCGGTGGGACTAGCGGGGGGGCCGACAGATACGCAGTATTTT.

This clone was seen only a few times. The rearrangement uses TRBV7-4 and TRBJ1-3, with D maybe TRBD1 (5 bases). Germline-derived CDR1 and CDR2 are SGHVT and SQSDAQ. The CDR3 is 14 amino acids. V lost 11 bases and J lost 0, with 14 bases in between. The CDR3: CAPRGEDSGNTIYF. The CDR3 region has the DNA TGTGCCCCACGGGGGGAGGACTCTGGAAACACCATATATTTT.

This rearrangement joins TRBV9 to TRBJ1-1, with TRBD1 matching over 10 bases. CDR1 is SGDLS, CDR2 YYNGEE, per germline. The CDR3 runs to 15 residues. V was clipped by 4 bases and J by 1 base; unmatched bases: 4. The CDR3 nucleotides read TGTGCCAGCAGCTCCGGGACAGGGGCGAACACTGAAGCTTTCTTT. Translating it yields CASSSGTGANTEAFF.

The table lists this clone with a few counts. The CDR3, as DNA: TGTGCCAGCAGCAGTCCTGGGCAGGCTAGCAATCAGCCCCAGCATTTT. Translated, it gives CASSSPGQASNQPQHF. The chain has TRBV4-2 and TRBJ1-5; D remains ambiguous. This CDR3 has 16 amino acids. V dropped 5 bases and J dropped 0 bases, with 14 bases sitting between them. Germline loops: CDR1 LGHNA, CDR2 YNFKEQ.